This T cell receptor (beta chain) was identified in a study of control samples from healthy donors and cancer patients. Germline values: CDR1 SGHVS, CDR2 FQNEAQ. V lost 11 bases to trimming and J lost 0 bases, with 13 bases between them. This CDR3 comprises 13 residues. Using immunoSEQ multiplex PCR, the repertoire was profiled, and TCRdb retains in-frame clones only, with some absent. The data hold around 95,000 clones, with about 90% observed a single time. The sequenced material came from blood. This TCR came from a woman in her forties or fifties in good health. The chain recombines TRBV7-8 with TRBJ1-1; D is undetermined. The CDR3 sequence is CAGSEPLNTEAFF. The DNA of the CDR3 is TGTGCCGGATCGGAACCGCTGAACACTGAAGCTTTCTTT.